Listed below are T cell receptor beta chains from one sample, sequenced in a study of shared clonotypes between healthy human individuals. Clones were sequenced by immunoSEQ multiplex PCR, and TCRdb holds only the in-frame ones, with some missing. The repertoire holds approximately 1,500,000 clones, with 98% as singletons. Input material: naive CD4+ T cells sorted from blood. These receptors all stem from a man aged 30-40 years in good health. CDR3s include the opening cysteine and the closing phenylalanine or tryptophan. Clone size, where shown, is once, few, many, or a class for clones that have expanded.

once	TRBV7-2	TRBJ2-1	CASSLRYNEQFF
NA	TRBV7-2	TRBJ2-2	CASSLTSGELFF
once	TRBV7-8	TRBJ1-2	CASSLVQGNYGYTF
NA	TRBV7-8	TRBJ2-7	CASSLARTSGSSYEQYF
NA	TRBV27	TRBJ1-2	CASASGGSYGYTF
NA	TRBV27	TRBJ2-6	CASSLYSDFGANVLTF
NA	TRBV10-2	TRBJ2-4	CASSERDIQYF
once	TRBV4-3	TRBJ2-1	CASSQDFTGLHYNEQFF
once	TRBV18	TRBJ2-1	CASSPRTSGSREQFF
NA	TRBV15	TRBJ2-2	CATNTAEGGKKRELFF
NA	TRBV9	TRBJ2-3	CASSPRAIVDTQYF
NA	TRBV29-1	TRBJ2-5	CSVGSLAGGGETQYF
NA	TRBV9	TRBJ2-5	CASSVGLAGVEETQYF
NA	TRBV7-9	TRBJ2-3	CASSLASGRKSDTQYF
NA	TRBV5-4	TRBJ2-3	CASTTGTSGRGRTDTQYF
NA	TRBV7-8	TRBJ2-2	CASSSVRGMAGELFF
NA	TRBV10-1	TRBJ1-1	CASSSYRGPNTEAFF
NA	TRBV6-1	TRBJ2-7	CASSASWGSQYEQYF
NA	TRBV6-1	TRBJ2-1	CASSEDGTDYNEQFF
NA	TRBV25-1	TRBJ1-3	CASSEAGSGNTIYF
NA	TRBV15	TRBJ2-5	CATSTRAGGGETQYF
NA	TRBV6-1	TRBJ2-7	CASSDHGYEQYF
NA	TRBV7-2	TRBJ2-7	CASSLVYRTSFSYEQYF
NA	TRBV29-1	TRBJ2-5	CSVGLAASIQETQYF
NA	TRBV11-1	TRBJ2-7	CASSLSISVGANYYEQYF
once	TRBV18	TRBJ1-2	CASSPSRDYGYTF
NA	TRBV11-2	TRBJ2-1	CASSLVRLAPDNEQFF
NA	TRBV29-1	TRBJ1-4	CSASGDTGNEKLFF
few	TRBV2	TRBJ1-2	CASYKLGVGYTF
NA	TRBV7-2	TRBJ1-4	CASSPLNRDHSGKLFF
once	TRBV14	TRBJ2-7	CASSHLRDSLYEQYF
NA	TRBV28	TRBJ2-1	CASSFTSGKRSYNEQFF
NA	TRBV5-6	TRBJ2-7	CASSFTRAYEQYF
NA	TRBV7-9	TRBJ1-1	CASSLEAGTEAFF
NA	TRBV5-6	TRBJ2-7	CASNGRMPGTRSEQYF
NA	TRBV18	TRBJ2-1	CASSPLGSGGLYNEQFF
NA	TRBV14	TRBJ1-1	CASSPWTGVNTEAFF
NA	TRBV20-1	TRBJ1-2	CSVLANGYTF
NA	TRBV21-1	TRBJ1-5	CASSKDRGNQPQHF
NA	TRBV7-3	TRBJ2-1	CASSLGSSGRSSYNEQFF
NA	TRBV28	TRBJ2-3	CASSFGGDTQYF
NA	TRBV27	TRBJ2-7	CASSLSGGNEQYF
NA	TRBV7-8	TRBJ2-2	CASSSRGTGRAAGELFF
NA	TRBV4-1	TRBJ2-3	CASSQRAKGDLLQRTDTQYF
NA	TRBV18	TRBJ2-3	CASSPSSGTDTQYF
once	TRBV6-5	TRBJ2-2	CASSYTVSGTGELFF